The 22 T cell receptor beta chains in this list originate from one sample, sequenced in a study of metastatic and nonmetastatic thyroid tumors. TCRdb re-clonotyped the PCR reads through MiXCR. Of 30,000 to 40,000 clones listed, roughly 14% are singletons. The entire patient cohort was treatment-naive prior to thyroid surgery. Sequencing was done on a sample of blood. The receptors come from a female donor with papillary thyroid cancer or a benign thyroid nodule (not recorded which). Some clones in this sample may be carry-over from other donors' samples.

This clone was picked up many times. The rearrangement links TRBV30 to TRBJ2-1; 16 bases fit TRBD2. From germline, CDR1 is GTSNPN and CDR2 SVGIG (reference sequence). The junction had 3 bases not matched to a gene; V was cut back by 4 bases and J by 9 bases. This CDR3 region has 14 residues. Here the CDR3 reads CAWTGLAGGGEQFF. In DNA form, the CDR3 reads TGTGCCTGGACGGGACTAGCGGGGGGGGGTGAGCAGTTCTTC. Based on the CDR3 plus reference TRBV30 and TRBJ2-1, the full variable domain is SQTIHQWPATLVQPVGSPLSLECTVEGTSNPNLYWYRQAAGRGLQLLFYSVGIGQISSEVPQNLSASRPQDRQFILSSKKLLLSDSGFYLCAWTGLAGGGEQFFGPGTRLTVL.

Details on this clone: The junction and the germline gene differ at one end; a read error may be behind it. This rearrangement joins TRBV19 to TRBJ1-2; 11 bases match TRBD1. The CDR3 spans 16 residues. Germline assignment: CDR1 LNHDA and CDR2 SQIVND (reference sequence). The CDR3 loop reads CASSIPWTGGHYCYTF. The CDR3 DNA follows: TGTGCCAGTAGTATACCCTGGACAGGGGGCCACTATTGCTACACCTTC. Full variable domain (missing parts from reference TRBV19 and TRBJ1-2): DGGITQSPKYLFRKEGQNVTLSCEQNLNHDAMYWYRQDPGQGLRLIYYSQIVNDFQKGDIAEGYSVSREKKESFPLTVTSAQKNPTAFYLCASSIPWTGGHYCYTFGSGTRLTVV.

The chain uses TRBV9 and TRBJ2-7; 10 nucleotides agree with TRBD2. Germline CDR1 SGDLS, CDR2 YYNGEE. CDR3 size: 15 residues. Losses at the gene ends were 3 bases for V and 1 base for J; bases not matched to a gene: 4. Here the CDR3 reads CASSGSTSGSYEQYF. The CDR3 DNA is TGTGCCAGCAGCGGGTCGACTAGCGGGTCCTACGAGCAGTACTTC.

This clone came up many times. The chain couples TRBV2 to TRBJ2-5; TRBD1 or TRBD2 may be the D gene (6 bases each). The V end was cut by 2 bases, the J end by 2 bases, with 15 bases between. CDR3 length: 16 residues. Per germline, CDR1 SNHLY and CDR2 FYNNEI. The CDR3 nucleotides read TGTGCCAGCAGTGAAATGGCGGTAGGGGGGCAAGAGACCCAGTACTTC. This gives the protein CASSEMAVGGQETQYF.

This clone was detected ten times or more. CDR3 DNA sequence: TGTGCCAGCAGTCCCTCGGTTAGCGGGAGTTCAGATACGCAGTATTTT. This codes for CASSPSVSGSSDTQYF. V and J are TRBV27 and TRBJ2-3; 9 bases match TRBD2. This CDR3 has 16 residues. Germline-derived CDR1 and CDR2 are MNHEY and SMNVEV (reference sequence). The junction had 10 bases not matched to a gene; V was cut back by 5 bases and J by 4 bases.

Of note for this clone: The junction departs from germline at one end; a sequencing error may be responsible. This sample also contains other DNA sequences that code for the same CDR3. CDR3 bases: TGCGCCAGCAGCTTGGAGGGCAGTAATGAGAAACTGTTTTTT. Translation: CASSLEGSNEKLFF. V gene TRBV5-1 combines with J gene TRBJ1-4; D remains ambiguous. The V gene's germline CDR1 is SGHRS and CDR2 YFSETQ. CDR3 length: 14 residues.

This clone appeared many times. The chain joins TRBV6-1 to TRBJ1-1, with unresolved D. In germline, CDR1 is MNHNS, CDR2 SASEGT. The V end was cut by 9 bases, the J end by 1 base, with 12 bases between. This CDR3 is 13 amino acids long. CDR3 sequence (DNA): TGTGCCAGAAGCTTCGGACCGAACACTGAAGCTTTCTTT. Its protein is CARSFGPNTEAFF.

This clone came up many times. The gene calls are TRBV6-6 and TRBJ2-7; possible D gene TRBD2, 6 bases. The CDR3 spans 14 residues. Germline V gene lookup returns CDR1 MNHNY and CDR2 SVGAGI (reference sequence). V lost 2 bases and J lost 4, with 12 bases in between. CDR3 loop: CASSYGKEGYEQYF. The CDR3 bases are TGTGCCAGCAGTTACGGAAAGGAGGGATACGAGCAGTACTTC.

V is TRBV7-8 and J is TRBJ2-1; 8 bases match TRBD2. The V gene's germline CDR1 is SGHVS and CDR2 FQNEAQ. V dropped 1 base and J dropped 7; count of bases not matched to a gene: 6. This CDR3 has 15 residues. The CDR3 DNA is TGTGCCAGCAGCTTAGGGGGCACGGGGGGGAATGAGCAGTTCTTC. Amino acids: CASSLGGTGGNEQFF.

This clone was counted at least ten times. A much larger clone differs from this one at a single base, so this may be a read error. This chain connects TRBV28 to TRBJ2-7, with a possible D match to TRBD1 (5 bases). The CDR3 runs to 12 residues. Germline CDR1 reads MDHEN; CDR2 reads SYDVKM. DNA for the CDR3: TGTGCCAGTTCTGGGGCCTCCTACGAGCAGCACTTC. It specifies CASSGASYEQHF.

The chain uses TRBV11-1 and TRBJ2-1, with TRBD2 identical over 11 bases. The germline V gene encodes CDR1 SGHAT and CDR2 FQDESV (reference sequence). There are 17 residues in the CDR3. V lost 5 bases to trimming and J lost 6 bases; unmatched junction nucleotides: 12. The CDR3 DNA reads TGTGCCAGCAGCCCGGCTGTTTGTAGCGGGAGGGGCAATGAGCAGTTCTTC. Its protein product is CASSPAVCSGRGNEQFF. Full variable domain (rest looked up from reference TRBV11-1 and TRBJ2-1): EAEVAQSPRYKITEKSQAVAFWCDPISGHATLYWYRQILGQGPELLVQFQDESVVDDSQLPKDRFSAERLKGVDSTLKIQPAELGDSAMYLCASSPAVCSGRGNEQFFGPGTRLTVL.

This clone was seen ten or more times. The chain uses TRBV27 and TRBJ1-2; D unclear. Between the trimmed V and J ends, which lost 4 bases and 3 bases, there was a span of 15 bases. The CDR3 extends over 15 amino acids. CDR1 MNHEY and CDR2 SMNVEV come from the germline V gene (reference sequence). CDR3 sequence: CASSSDVRAHYGYTF. DNA of the CDR3: TGTGCCAGCAGTTCGGACGTCCGGGCCCACTATGGCTACACCTTC.

This clone has at least ten counts. V and J are TRBV5-4 and TRBJ2-3; a possible D gene is TRBD1 (6 bases). The V gene lost 3 bases and the J gene lost 4 bases, with 12 bases spanning the gap. CDR1 and CDR2 (germline): SGHNT, YYREEE (reference sequence). The CDR3 length is 14 residues. The CDR3 nucleotides read TGTGCCAGCAGCTCACAGGGAAGTCCAGATACGCAGTATTTT. Translation: CASSSQGSPDTQYF.

This sequence joins TRBV9 and TRBJ2-3, with a weak D call TRBD2 (6 bases). V shed 4 bases and J shed 1 base, with 16 bases lying between them. Germline V gives CDR1 SGDLS, CDR2 YYNGEE. CDR3 length: 16 amino acids. In DNA form, the CDR3 reads TGTGCCAGCAGCCGTACTAGCTCCCAGGGCACAGATACGCAGTATTTT. Translating gives CASSRTSSQGTDTQYF.

This clone is categorized as medium-sized. The genes are TRBV6-1 and TRBJ2-2; D might be TRBD2 (6 bases). From germline, CDR1 is MNHNS and CDR2 SASEGT. This CDR3 comprises 15 residues. V was shortened by 0 bases and J by 1 base, with 6 bases between the two germline ends. This CDR3 is CASSEASGNTGELFF. The CDR3 bases are TGTGCCAGCAGTGAAGCTAGCGGGAACACCGGGGAGCTGTTTTTT.

With regard to this clone: The junction and the germline gene differ at one end; a read error may be behind it. The rearrangement links TRBV7-7 to TRBJ2-1, with 10 nucleotides matching TRBD2. The CDR3 sequence is 15 residues long. CDR1 and CDR2 (germline): SSHAT, FNYEAQ (reference sequence). CDR3 DNA: TGTGCTAGCAGCTTAGCGGGAGGTCGTAACAATGAGCAGTTCTTC. Amino acids: CASSLAGGRNNEQFF.

At least ten counts were recorded for this clone. The chain links TRBV16 to TRBJ2-6, with unresolved D. The germline V gene has CDR1 KGHSY and CDR2 FQNENV. V shed 0 bases and J shed 4 bases, with 10 bases lying between them. The CDR3 consists of 16 residues. The DNA of the CDR3 is TGTGCCAGCAGCCAATCTTCGCAGGCCGGGGCCAACGTCCTGACTTTC. Amino acids: CASSQSSQAGANVLTF.

This clone qualifies as medium-sized. The chain employs TRBV6-1 and TRBJ1-2; the match to TRBD1 covers 9 bases. V lost 6 bases and J lost 2; bases outside the gene matches: 7. Germline-derived CDR1 and CDR2 are MNHNS and SASEGT. CDR3 length: 15 residues. For the CDR3, the DNA is TGTGCCAGCAGGGAGTACGGGACAGGGAACTATGGCTACACCTTC. Its protein is CASREYGTGNYGYTF.

There are many counts of this clone. This chain joins TRBV9 and TRBJ2-1, with 12 bases that match TRBD2. The length of the CDR3 is 16 residues. Germline CDR1 SGDLS, CDR2 YYNGEE. J was trimmed by 2 bases and V by 4 bases; bases with no gene match: 4. The CDR3 is CASSPRLAGAYNEQFF. The CDR3 DNA reads TGTGCCAGCAGCCCCCGACTAGCGGGAGCCTACAATGAGCAGTTCTTC. Full variable domain (missing parts from reference TRBV9 and TRBJ2-1): DSGVTQTPKHLITATGQRVTLRCSPRSGDLSVYWYQQSLDQGLQFLIQYYNGEERAKGNILERFSAQQFPDLHSELNLSSLELGDSALYFCASSPRLAGAYNEQFFGPGTRLTVL.

This clone has ten or more counts. This chain connects TRBV25-1 to TRBJ1-2, with 7 bases aligning to TRBD1. The CDR3 sequence is 14 residues long. Germline CDR1 MGHDK, CDR2 SYGVNS. V trimming: 2 bases; J trimming: 4 bases; junction bases outside the gene matches: 4. The CDR3 is CASSEGGQFYGYTF. In nucleotides, the CDR3 is TGTGCCAGCAGTGAAGGGGGACAGTTCTATGGCTACACCTTC.

This clone was counted ten times or more. CDR3 in amino acids: CASSQLQTSSYEQYF. The CDR3 DNA is TGTGCCAGCAGCCAATTACAAACGAGCTCCTACGAGCAGTACTTC. The chain is built from TRBV14 and TRBJ2-7; the D is unclear. This CDR3 is built from 15 residues. Germline lookup yields CDR1 SGHDN and CDR2 FVKESK. V was shortened by 2 bases and J by 0 bases, with 11 bases between the two germline ends.

This chain joins TRBV4-1 and TRBJ1-2; possible D gene TRBD1, 6 bases. Germline assignment: CDR1 MGHRA and CDR2 YSYEKL. The CDR3 runs 15 residues. V shed 4 bases and J shed 2 bases, with 14 bases lying between them. CDR3 in amino acids: CASSPRGGGNYGYTF. The CDR3 DNA sequence: TGCGCCAGCAGCCCCAGGGGTGGGGGGAACTATGGCTACACCTTC.